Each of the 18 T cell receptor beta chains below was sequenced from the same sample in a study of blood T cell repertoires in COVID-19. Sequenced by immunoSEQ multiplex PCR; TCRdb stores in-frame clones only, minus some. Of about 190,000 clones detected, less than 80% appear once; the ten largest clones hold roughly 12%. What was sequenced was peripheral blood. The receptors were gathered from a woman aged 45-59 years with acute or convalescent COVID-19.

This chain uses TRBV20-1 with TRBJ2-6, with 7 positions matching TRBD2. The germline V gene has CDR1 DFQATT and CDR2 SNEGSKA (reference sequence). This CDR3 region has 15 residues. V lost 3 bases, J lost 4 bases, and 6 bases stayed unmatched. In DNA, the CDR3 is TGCAGTGCTAGTTTGGGGGGGTCCGGGGCCAACGTCCTGACTTTC. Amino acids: CSASLGGSGANVLTF.

As DNA, the CDR3 is TGCGCCAGCAGCCAAATCGGAGGGTGGAGAACCGGGGAGCTGTTTTTT. Protein sequence: CASSQIGGWRTGELFF. The V and J genes are TRBV4-1 and TRBJ2-2, with TRBD2 as a possible D gene (6 bases). Germline CDR1 MGHRA, CDR2 YSYEKL. Trimming took off 2 bases at V and 5 bases at J, with 15 bases between the two ends. This CDR3 has 16 residues.

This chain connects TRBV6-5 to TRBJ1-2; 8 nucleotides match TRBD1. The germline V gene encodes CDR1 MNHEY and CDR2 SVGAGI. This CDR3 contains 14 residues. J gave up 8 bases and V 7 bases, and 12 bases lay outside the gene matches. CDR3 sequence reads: CASKGPPGTGGYTF. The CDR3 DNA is TGTGCCAGCAAGGGCCCACCCGGGACAGGAGGCTACACCTTC.

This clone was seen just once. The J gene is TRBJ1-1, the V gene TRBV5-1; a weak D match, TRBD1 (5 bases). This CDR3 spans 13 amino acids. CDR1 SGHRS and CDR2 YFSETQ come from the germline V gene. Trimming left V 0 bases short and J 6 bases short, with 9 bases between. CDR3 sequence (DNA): TGCGCCAGCAGCTTGGAAGGGACTTCTGAAGCTTTCTTT. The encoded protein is CASSLEGTSEAFF.

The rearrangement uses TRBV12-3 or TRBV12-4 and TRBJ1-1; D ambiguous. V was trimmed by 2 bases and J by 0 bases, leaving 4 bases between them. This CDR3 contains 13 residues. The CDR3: CASSLLVNTEAFF. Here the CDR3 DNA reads TGTGCCAGCAGTTTATTAGTGAACACTGAAGCTTTCTTT.

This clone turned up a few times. DNA of the CDR3: TGTGCCAGCAGTGAACAGGGGGCTAACACTGAAGCTTTCTTT. Residues: CASSEQGANTEAFF. The J gene is TRBJ1-1, the V gene TRBV2; 8 positions agree with TRBD1. The junction had 1 base not matched to a gene; V was cut back by 2 bases and J by 2 bases. Per the germline V gene, CDR1 is SNHLY and CDR2 is FYNNEI. The CDR3 covers 14 residues.

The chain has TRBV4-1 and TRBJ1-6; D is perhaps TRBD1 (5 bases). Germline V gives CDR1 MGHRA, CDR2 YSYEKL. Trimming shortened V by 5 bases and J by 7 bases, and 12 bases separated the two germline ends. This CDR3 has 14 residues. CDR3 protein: CASSVREGNSPLHF. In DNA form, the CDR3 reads TGCGCCAGCAGCGTTAGGGAGGGGAATTCACCCCTCCACTTT.

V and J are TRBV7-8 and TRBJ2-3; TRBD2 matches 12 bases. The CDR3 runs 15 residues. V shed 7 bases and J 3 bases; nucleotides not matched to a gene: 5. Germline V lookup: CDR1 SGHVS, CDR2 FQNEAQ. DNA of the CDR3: TGTGCCAGCACTCGACTAGCGGGGGAAACAGATACGCAGTATTTT. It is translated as CASTRLAGETDTQYF.

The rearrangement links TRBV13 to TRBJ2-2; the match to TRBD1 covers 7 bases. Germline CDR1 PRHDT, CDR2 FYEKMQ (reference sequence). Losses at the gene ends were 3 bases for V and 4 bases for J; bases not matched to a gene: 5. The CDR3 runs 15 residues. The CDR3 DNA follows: TGTGCCAGCAGCTTCGACAGGGCGGCCACCGGGGAGCTGTTTTTT. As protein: CASSFDRAATGELFF. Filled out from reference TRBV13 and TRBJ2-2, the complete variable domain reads AAGVIQSPRHLIKEKRETATLKCYPIPRHDTVYWYQQGPGQDPQFLISFYEKMQSDKGSIPDRFSAQQFSDYHSELNMSSLELGDSALYFCASSFDRAATGELFFGEGSRLTVL.

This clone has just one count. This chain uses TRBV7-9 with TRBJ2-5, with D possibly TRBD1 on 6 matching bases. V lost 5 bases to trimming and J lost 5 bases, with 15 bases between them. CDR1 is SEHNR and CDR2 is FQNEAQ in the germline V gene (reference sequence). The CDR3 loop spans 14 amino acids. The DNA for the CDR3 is TGTGCCAGCAGCCCGACGGACAGCCAGGAGACCCAGTACTTC. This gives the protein CASSPTDSQETQYF.

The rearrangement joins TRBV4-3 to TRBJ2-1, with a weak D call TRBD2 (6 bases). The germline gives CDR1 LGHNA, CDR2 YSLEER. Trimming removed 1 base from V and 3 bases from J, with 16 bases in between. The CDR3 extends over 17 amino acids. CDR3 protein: CASSQGSITSNYNEQFF. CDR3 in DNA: TGCGCCAGCAGCCAAGGAAGTATCACTAGCAACTACAATGAGCAGTTCTTC.

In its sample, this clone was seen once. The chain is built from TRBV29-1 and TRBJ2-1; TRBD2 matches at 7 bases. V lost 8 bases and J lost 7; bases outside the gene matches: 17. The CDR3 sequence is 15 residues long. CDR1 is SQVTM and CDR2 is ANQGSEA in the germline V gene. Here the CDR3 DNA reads TGCAGCTCATCGCAGGGCGGGAGATCGGGTAATGAGCAGTTCTTC. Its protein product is CSSSQGGRSGNEQFF.

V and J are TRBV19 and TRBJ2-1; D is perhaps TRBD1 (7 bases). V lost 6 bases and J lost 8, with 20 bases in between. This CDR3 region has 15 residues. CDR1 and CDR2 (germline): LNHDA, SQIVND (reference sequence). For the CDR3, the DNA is TGTGCCAGTAGGAAGGGGGCCCCGGGGGTCGATGAGCAGTTCTTC. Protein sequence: CASRKGAPGVDEQFF. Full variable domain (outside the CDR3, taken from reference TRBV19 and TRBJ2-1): DGGITQSPKYLFRKEGQNVTLSCEQNLNHDAMYWYRQDPGQGLRLIYYSQIVNDFQKGDIAEGYSVSREKKESFPLTVTSAQKNPTAFYLCASRKGAPGVDEQFFGPGTRLTVL.

CDR3 residues: CASGLGQGSGEKLFF. In nucleotides, the CDR3 is TGTGCTAGTGGTTTGGGCCAGGGGTCGGGTGAAAAACTGTTTTTT. The rearrangement links TRBV12-5 to TRBJ1-4, with D possibly TRBD1 on 6 matching bases. From germline, CDR1 is LGHNT and CDR2 FRNRAP. CDR3 length: 15 residues. Trimming removed 1 base at V and 7 bases at J, with 13 bases between.

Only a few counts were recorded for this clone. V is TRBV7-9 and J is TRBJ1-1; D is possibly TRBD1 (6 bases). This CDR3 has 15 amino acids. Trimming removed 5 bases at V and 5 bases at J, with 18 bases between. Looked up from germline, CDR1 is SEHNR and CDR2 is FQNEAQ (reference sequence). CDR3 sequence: CASSRLMAGETEAFF. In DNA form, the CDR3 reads TGTGCCAGCAGCCGACTCATGGCAGGGGAGACTGAAGCTTTCTTT.

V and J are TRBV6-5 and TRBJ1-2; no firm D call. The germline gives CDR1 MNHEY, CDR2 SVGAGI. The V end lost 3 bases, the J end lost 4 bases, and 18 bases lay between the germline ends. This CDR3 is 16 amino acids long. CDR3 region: CASSYWQAPKVYGYTF. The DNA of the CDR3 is TGTGCCAGCAGTTATTGGCAGGCCCCCAAGGTCTATGGCTACACCTTC.

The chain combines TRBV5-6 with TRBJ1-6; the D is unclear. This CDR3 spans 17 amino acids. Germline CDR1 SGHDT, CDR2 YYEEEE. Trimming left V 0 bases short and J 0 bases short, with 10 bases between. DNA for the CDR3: TGTGCCAGCAGCTTGGGGAGAGGGCCCTCCTATAATTCACCCCTCCACTTT. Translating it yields CASSLGRGPSYNSPLHF.

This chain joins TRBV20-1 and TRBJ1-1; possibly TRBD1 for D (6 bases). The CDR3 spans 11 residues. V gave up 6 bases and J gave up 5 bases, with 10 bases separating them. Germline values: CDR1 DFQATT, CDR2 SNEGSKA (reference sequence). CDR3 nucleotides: TGCAGTGCCCACGGACAGACTGAAGCTTTCTTT. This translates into CSAHGQTEAFF.